What follows are 30 T cell receptor beta chains derived from one specimen sequenced in a study of T cell repertoires in cytomegalovirus infection. TCRdb itself ran the reads through MiXCR, one entry per CDR3 protein. This table has approximately 550,000 distinct CDR3 sequences, 16% appearing once. Sequenced: CD8+ T cells from PBMCs. Every receptor here comes from a human donor in good health (CMV status not recorded). Some clones in this sample may be carry-over from other donors' samples.

This clonotype was counted between two and nine times. The V call is TRBV30, the J call TRBJ1-1, with D unclear. The germline V gene has CDR1 GTSNPN and CDR2 SVGIG (reference sequence). This CDR3 has 15 amino acids. Trimming cost V 0 bases and J 0 bases, with 11 bases left between them. CDR3 region: CAWSVAGQLNTEAFF. The CDR3 bases are TGTGCCTGGAGTGTGGCGGGCCAGTTGAACACTGAAGCTTTCTTT.

This rearrangement joins TRBV4-1 to TRBJ2-7; no clear D. The CDR3 loop spans 15 amino acids. Germline V gene data show CDR1 as MGHRA and CDR2 as YSYEKL. V shed 2 bases and J shed 3 bases, with 14 bases lying between them. CDR3 loop: CASSQIPAAHYEQYF. In DNA form, the CDR3 reads TGCGCCAGCAGCCAAATCCCCGCCGCCCACTACGAGCAGTACTTC.

With regard to this clonotype: The conserved phenylalanine or tryptophan is not found at the CDR3 terminus, so this likely reflects a read error. The chain links TRBV27 to TRBJ2-1; 8 bases fit TRBD1. V was clipped by 4 bases and J by 9 bases; unmatched bases: 14. The germline gives CDR1 MNHEY, CDR2 SMNVEV (reference sequence). The CDR3 spans 16 residues. CDR3 in amino acids: CASSWTGQGGYGEQFL. In DNA, the CDR3 is TGTGCCAGCAGTTGGACCGGACAGGGAGGTTATGGTGAGCAGTTCTTA.

There are many counts of this clonotype. The chain has TRBV7-8 and TRBJ2-5; 8 positions agree with TRBD2. The CDR3 has 12 residues. The junction had 4 bases not matched to a gene; V was cut back by 4 bases and J by 9 bases. Germline assignment: CDR1 SGHVS and CDR2 FQNEAQ. The CDR3 DNA reads as TGTGCCAGCAGCTGGGGGCGGGAGGCCCAGTACTTC. As protein: CASSWGREAQYF.

In this sample, this clonotype turned up a few times. J is TRBJ1-5 and V is TRBV20-1; 9 bases are shared with TRBD1. Germline CDR1 reads DFQATT; CDR2 reads SNEGSKA (reference sequence). After removal of 3 bases from V and 5 bases from J, the junction contained 11 bases not matched to a gene. CDR3 size: 16 residues. The CDR3 is CSARAQGANWDQPQHF. The CDR3 nucleotides are TGCAGTGCTAGGGCACAGGGGGCAAATTGGGATCAGCCCCAGCATTTT.

The rearrangement joins TRBV2 to TRBJ2-5; 10 nucleotides match TRBD1. After removal of 3 bases from V and 5 bases from J, the junction contained 9 bases not matched to a gene. CDR3 length equals 16 residues. CDR1 and CDR2 from the germline V gene are SNHLY and FYNNEI. For the CDR3, the DNA is TGTGCCAGCAGTGAGGGGCGACAGGGGGCAGGGGAGACCCAGTACTTC. It encodes CASSEGRQGAGETQYF.

This clonotype was counted only a few times. This sequence joins TRBV12-3 or TRBV12-4 and TRBJ1-1; D call uncertain. There are 15 residues in the CDR3. Trimming removed 6 bases at V and 0 bases at J, with 14 bases between. The CDR3 loop reads CASSWTTNMNTEAFF. CDR3 DNA: TGTGCCAGCAGCTGGACTACAAACATGAACACTGAAGCTTTCTTT.

The table lists this clonotype with a few counts. This chain joins TRBV28 and TRBJ1-1; the D is unclear. Per germline, CDR1 MDHEN and CDR2 SYDVKM. V lost 2 bases and J 4 bases, leaving 14 bases between the germline ends. This CDR3 spans 15 amino acids. In nucleotides, the CDR3 is TGTGCCAGCAGTTTAGCGTGGCAGCCGGGCACTGAAGCTTTCTTT. Its translation is CASSLAWQPGTEAFF.

This chain links TRBV12-3 or TRBV12-4 with TRBJ2-7, with a possible D match to TRBD1 (5 bases). Trimming shortened V by 1 base and J by 0 bases, and 10 bases separated the two germline ends. CDR3 size: 15 residues. CDR3 nucleotide sequence: TGTGCCAGCAGTTTAGGGGGCCCGAGCTCCTACGAGCAGTACTTC. Residues: CASSLGGPSSYEQYF.

This chain connects TRBV19 to TRBJ1-1; tentative D call: TRBD1 (5 bases). The CDR3 has 12 residues. From germline, CDR1 is LNHDA and CDR2 SQIVND (reference sequence). V gave up 6 bases and J gave up 7 bases, with 12 bases separating them. CDR3 protein: CASRVGGVEAFF. In DNA form, the CDR3 reads TGTGCCAGTAGGGTGGGGGGAGTTGAAGCTTTCTTT.

This chain joins TRBV27 and TRBJ1-4; no reliable D call. Trimming pared 6 bases from V and 3 bases from J, leaving 20 bases between. This CDR3 contains 17 residues. The germline V gene encodes CDR1 MNHEY and CDR2 SMNVEV (reference sequence). CDR3: CASSTYARVSSNEKLFF. The CDR3 nucleotides read TGTGCCAGCAGCACTTACGCCCGGGTATCATCTAATGAAAAACTGTTTTTT.

This clonotype was detected ten times or more. The chain uses TRBV7-2 and TRBJ2-5, with 9 positions matching TRBD1. Germline-derived CDR1 and CDR2 are SGHTA and FQGNSA. The CDR3 covers 18 residues. Germline trimming cut 2 bases from V and 2 bases from J; bases unmatched to any gene: 12. CDR3 nucleotide sequence: TGTGCCAGCAGCTTAAGGCTACAGGGGGCGAGATGGCAAGAGACCCAGTACTTC. It translates to CASSLRLQGARWQETQYF.

This clonotype was seen repeatedly, ten times or more. The chain joins TRBV14 to TRBJ1-1; no definite D call. V was shortened by 6 bases and J by 1 base, with 9 bases between the two germline ends. The germline V gene has CDR1 SGHDN and CDR2 FVKESK. There are 13 residues in the CDR3. This chain's CDR3 is CASRKYRNTEAFF. The CDR3, as DNA: TGTGCCAGCAGGAAGTACAGGAACACTGAAGCTTTCTTT. Looking up the rest from reference TRBV14 and TRBJ1-1 gives the full variable domain: EAGVTQFPSHSVIEKGQTVTLRCDPISGHDNLYWYRRVMGKEIKFLLHFVKESKQDESGMPNNRFLAERTGGTYSTLKVQPAELEDSGVYFCASRKYRNTEAFFGQGTRLTVV.

This clonotype came up many times. J is TRBJ1-1 and V is TRBV7-8; tentative D call: TRBD1 (5 bases). The CDR3 has 11 amino acids. Trimming removed 5 bases at V and 8 bases at J, with 9 bases between. Looked up from germline, CDR1 is SGHVS and CDR2 is FQNEAQ. CDR3: CASSTQGEAFF. The CDR3 coding sequence is TGTGCCAGCAGCACCCAGGGAGAAGCTTTCTTT.

There are a few counts of this clonotype. The rearrangement joins TRBV3-1 to TRBJ2-7; TRBD2 matches at 7 bases. Germline V CDR1 and CDR2: LGHDT, YNNKEL (reference sequence). V was pared by 5 bases and J by 3 bases, with 10 bases of the junction left unmatched. CDR3 length: 15 amino acids. DNA of the CDR3: TGTGCCAGCAGCGGGAGGGGAGCTCAAGACTACGAGCAGTACTTC. This codes for CASSGRGAQDYEQYF.

This clonotype was seen ten or more times. The V call is TRBV28, the J call TRBJ2-3; TRBD2 aligns across 7 bases. The CDR3 contains 15 residues. Per the germline V gene, CDR1 is MDHEN and CDR2 is SYDVKM. Germline trimming cut 2 bases from V and 5 bases from J; bases unmatched to any gene: 7. The CDR3 spells CASSLPRESGDTQYF. DNA for the CDR3: TGTGCCAGCAGTTTACCGCGGGAGTCGGGAGATACGCAGTATTTT.

This clonotype was seen more than once but under ten times. This chain links TRBV27 with TRBJ2-7; perhaps D is TRBD1 or TRBD2 (5 bases each). The CDR3 has 16 amino acids. V lost 6 bases and J 3 bases, leaving 21 bases between the germline ends. Germline V gene data show CDR1 as MNHEY and CDR2 as SMNVEV (reference sequence). DNA of the CDR3: TGTGCCAGCAGCTTCCGAGGGGACCGATTCCTCTACGAGCAGTACTTC. It specifies CASSFRGDRFLYEQYF.

Regarding this clonotype: Its ends do not fully match the called genes, so a read error is possible. This chain connects TRBV12-3 or TRBV12-4 to TRBJ2-7, with D perhaps matching TRBD1 (5 bases). The CDR3 contains 12 residues. The CDR3 nucleotides read TGTGCCAGCAGTTGGGGCGGCTACGAGCTGTACTTC. It translates to CASSWGGYELYF.

At least ten counts were recorded for this clonotype. This rearrangement joins TRBV7-8 to TRBJ1-1; D perhaps matches TRBD1 (5 bases). The germline V gene encodes CDR1 SGHVS and CDR2 FQNEAQ. The V end lost 1 base, the J end lost 3 bases, and 9 bases lay between the germline ends. The CDR3 runs to 14 residues. CDR3 loop: CASSLVARDTEAFF. CDR3 nucleotides: TGTGCCAGCAGCTTAGTGGCCAGGGACACTGAAGCTTTCTTT. Full variable domain (remainder filled in from reference TRBV7-8 and TRBJ1-1): GAGVSQSPRYKVAKRGQDVALRCDPISGHVSLFWYQQALGQGPEFLTYFQNEAQLDKSGLPSDRFFAERPEGSVSTLKIQRTQQEDSAVYLCASSLVARDTEAFFGQGTRLTVV.

This rearrangement joins TRBV5-6 to TRBJ1-1; a possible D gene is TRBD1 (6 bases). V was cut by 4 bases and J by 4 bases, with 20 bases left in between. The CDR3 contains 16 residues. Looked up from germline, CDR1 is SGHDT and CDR2 is YYEEEE. The CDR3, as DNA: TGTGCCAGCAGCCTTATTGCCCAGGGGCTTGTCACTGAAGCTTTCTTT. Amino acids: CASSLIAQGLVTEAFF.

This clonotype was picked up many times. The CDR3 DNA reads as TGTGCCAGTAGTATGAGTGACTACGAGCAGTACTTC. Its translation is CASSMSDYEQYF. V usage is TRBV19 and J usage is TRBJ2-7; no clear D gene. This CDR3 region has 12 residues. The V end was cut by 3 bases, the J end by 3 bases, with 6 bases between. The V gene's germline CDR1 is LNHDA and CDR2 SQIVND (reference sequence).

The chain employs TRBV20-1 and TRBJ2-7, with 7 bases lining up with TRBD2. V lost 0 bases and J lost 4; bases outside the gene matches: 9. Germline values: CDR1 DFQATT, CDR2 SNEGSKA (reference sequence). This CDR3 region has 15 residues. The CDR3 DNA reads TGCAGTGCTAGAGATAAGGGTAGCGGGCTATACGAGCAGTACTTC. It codes for CSARDKGSGLYEQYF.

This clonotype was observed at least ten times. This rearrangement joins TRBV7-6 to TRBJ2-3; D gene uncertain. The V end was cut by 5 bases, the J end by 7 bases, with 16 bases between. Germline values: CDR1 SGHVS, CDR2 FNYEAQ. The CDR3 runs 14 residues. CDR3 nucleotide sequence: TGTGCCAGCAGCCTCCTGCCTAGGCAACATACGCAGTATTTT. Protein: CASSLLPRQHTQYF.

This clonotype appeared a few times. This sequence joins TRBV14 and TRBJ2-2; TRBD2 matches 13 bases. From germline, CDR1 is SGHDN and CDR2 FVKESK. V lost 4 bases and J lost 1; bases outside the gene matches: 6. The CDR3 contains 18 residues. The CDR3 spells CASSPSGTSGENTGELFF. The DNA for the CDR3 is TGTGCCAGCAGCCCCTCCGGGACTAGCGGGGAGAACACCGGGGAGCTGTTTTTT.

V and J are TRBV18 and TRBJ2-3; D possibly corresponds to TRBD1 (6 bases). This CDR3 has 17 amino acids. The V gene lost 3 bases and the J gene lost 0 bases, with 16 bases spanning the gap. Germline loops: CDR1 KGHSH, CDR2 LQKENI. The CDR3 DNA reads TGTGCCAGCTCACCCACAAGCCGGGACACGAGCACAGATACGCAGTATTTT. It translates to CASSPTSRDTSTDTQYF.

This clonotype has a handful of counts. V usage is TRBV27 and J usage is TRBJ1-4; D is unresolved. In germline, CDR1 is MNHEY, CDR2 SMNVEV (reference sequence). V was cut by 3 bases and J by 2 bases, with 10 bases left in between. This CDR3 region has 15 residues. CDR3: CASSFIGPTNEKLFF. The CDR3 DNA follows: TGTGCCAGCAGTTTTATCGGACCGACTAATGAAAAACTGTTTTTT.

This clonotype came up a few times. Because it lacks the conserved phenylalanine or tryptophan at the end, this CDR3 is likely a read error. The chain carries TRBV28 and TRBJ2-6; 11 positions match TRBD2. Germline V gene sequence: CDR1 MDHEN, CDR2 SYDVKM. The CDR3 runs to 18 residues. V was clipped by 5 bases and J by 2 bases; unmatched bases: 8. The CDR3 sequence is CASSPLASGRPGANVLTL. As DNA, the CDR3 is TGTGCCAGCAGTCCCCTCGCTAGCGGGAGGCCTGGGGCCAACGTCCTGACTTTA.

This clonotype occurred many times. J is TRBJ1-2 and V is TRBV27; TRBD1 matches 10 bases. Germline values: CDR1 MNHEY, CDR2 SMNVEV (reference sequence). V was pared by 3 bases and J by 0 bases, with 7 bases of the junction left unmatched. The CDR3 totals 17 residues. The DNA of the CDR3 is TGTGCCAGCAGTTTCGGACAGGGGGGAAAATCTAACTATGGCTACACCTTC. Protein: CASSFGQGGKSNYGYTF.

Remarks on this clonotype: A clone one base away is much larger, so this may be a read error. The chain couples TRBV6-1 to TRBJ1-2; tentatively, D is TRBD1 (5 bases). The CDR3 has 12 residues. Germline CDR1 MNHNS, CDR2 SASEGT. The CDR3 loop reads CASRSGDYGHTF. CDR3 in DNA: TGTGCCAGCAGGTCGGGGGACTATGGCCACACCTTC.

This clonotype was detected only a few times. A clone one base away is much larger, so this may be a read error. The DNA of the CDR3 is TGTGCCAGCAGCTCTACGGCGGGGATCGGGGAGCTGTTTTTT. Amino acids: CASSSTAGIGELFF. The V gene is TRBV7-4, the J gene TRBJ2-2, with a possible D match to TRBD2 (6 bases). Germline CDR1 and CDR2: SGHVT and SQSDAQ. CDR3 length equals 14 residues. The V and J ends lost 4 bases and 7 bases respectively, with 13 bases between them.